These 5 T cell receptor beta chains were all obtained from the same sample, sequenced in a study of blood T cell repertoires in COVID-19. The repertoire was sequenced with immunoSEQ multiplex PCR; TCRdb's copy has only in-frame clones and lacks some. Of approximately 460,000 clones listed, 89% were seen once; the top ten hold around 0.9%. Specimen: peripheral blood. These receptors all stem from a man aged 18 to 29 with COVID-19, enrolled during active disease.

The V and J genes are TRBV18 and TRBJ2-6, with D hard to call. The germline V gene has CDR1 KGHSH and CDR2 LQKENI. Trimming left V 3 bases short and J 0 bases short, with 6 bases between. The CDR3 contains 15 residues. CDR3 amino acids: CASSPANSGANVLTF. CDR3 in DNA: TGTGCCAGCTCACCGGCCAACTCTGGGGCCAACGTCCTGACTTTC.

This sequence joins TRBV9 and TRBJ2-1; the D gene is possibly TRBD2 (7 bases). CDR3 length equals 15 residues. Trimming cost V 6 bases and J 2 bases, with 15 bases left between them. CDR1 SGDLS and CDR2 YYNGEE come from the germline V gene. CDR3 sequence: CASTPGGGAYNEQFF. For the CDR3, the DNA is TGTGCCAGCACCCCTGGGGGGGGCGCCTACAATGAGCAGTTCTTC.

The chain is built from TRBV3-1 (or the pseudogene TRBV3-2) and TRBJ2-1; TRBD2 matches at 11 bases. The CDR3 loop spans 17 amino acids. V lost 0 bases, J lost 3 bases, and 4 bases stayed unmatched. From germline, CDR1 is LGHDT and CDR2 YNNKEL (reference sequence). The CDR3 DNA follows: TGTGCCAGCAGCCAAGATCGGCTAGCGGGAGGCTACAATGAGCAGTTCTTC. This encodes CASSQDRLAGGYNEQFF.

This CDR3 is CASGGGPDTQYF. In DNA form, the CDR3 reads TGCGCCAGCGGCGGGGGGCCCGATACGCAGTATTTT. The rearrangement uses TRBV10-2 and TRBJ2-3; TRBD2 matches 8 bases. The CDR3 length is 12 residues. From germline, CDR1 is WSHSY and CDR2 SAAADI. The trim removed 8 bases at V and 6 bases at J, leaving 4 bases unmatched.

V and J are TRBV14 and TRBJ2-2; a weak D match, TRBD2 (5 bases). The V gene lost 1 base and the J gene lost 2 bases, with 11 bases spanning the gap. From germline, CDR1 is SGHDN and CDR2 FVKESK. The CDR3 length is 16 residues. CDR3 sequence: CASSQVRTVNTGELFF. The CDR3 nucleotides read TGTGCCAGCAGCCAAGTTCGGACTGTTAACACCGGGGAGCTGTTTTTT.